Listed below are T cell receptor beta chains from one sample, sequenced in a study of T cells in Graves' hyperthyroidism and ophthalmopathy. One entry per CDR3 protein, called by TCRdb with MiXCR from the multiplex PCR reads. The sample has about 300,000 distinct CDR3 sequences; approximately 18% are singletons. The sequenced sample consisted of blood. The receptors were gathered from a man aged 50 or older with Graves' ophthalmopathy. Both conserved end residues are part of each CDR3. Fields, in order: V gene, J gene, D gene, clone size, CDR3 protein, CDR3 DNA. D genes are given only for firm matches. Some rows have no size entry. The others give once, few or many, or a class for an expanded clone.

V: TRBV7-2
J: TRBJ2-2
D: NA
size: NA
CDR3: CASTPLLVVTTEELFF
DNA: TGTGCCAGCACCCCTCTTTTGGTCGTAACCACCGAGGAGCTGTTTTTT

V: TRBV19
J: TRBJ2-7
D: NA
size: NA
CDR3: CASSRDPATYEQYF
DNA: TGTGCCAGTAGTAGGGACCCGGCAACCTACGAGCAGTACTTC

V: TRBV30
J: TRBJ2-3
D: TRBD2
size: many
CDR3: CAWTRAGVPDTQYF
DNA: TGTGCCTGGACCCGAGCGGGAGTACCAGATACGCAGTATTTT

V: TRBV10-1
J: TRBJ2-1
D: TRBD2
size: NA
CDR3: CASSEVAGDNEQFF
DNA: TGCGCCAGCAGTGAAGTAGCGGGAGACAATGAGCAGTTCTTC

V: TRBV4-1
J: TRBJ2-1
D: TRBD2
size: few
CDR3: CASSQDLSSGQYNEQFF
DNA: TGCGCCAGCAGCCAAGATCTGTCTAGCGGACAATACAATGAGCAGTTCTTC

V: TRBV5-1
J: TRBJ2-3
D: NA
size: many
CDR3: CASSFKGSSTDTQYF
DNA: TGCGCCAGCAGCTTTAAAGGGTCTAGCACAGATACGCAGTATTTT

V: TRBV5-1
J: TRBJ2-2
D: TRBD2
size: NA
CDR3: CASSLVLAGGPHTGELFF
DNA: TGCGCCAGCAGCTTGGTCCTAGCGGGAGGCCCCCACACCGGGGAGCTGTTTTTT

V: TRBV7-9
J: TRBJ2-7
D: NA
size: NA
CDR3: CASSRLWHEQYF
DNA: TGTGCCAGCAGCCGGTTATGGCACGAGCAGTACTTC

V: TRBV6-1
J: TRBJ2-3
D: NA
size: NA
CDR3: CASSVRRGLNTQYF
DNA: TGTGCCAGCAGTGTGAGGAGGGGGCTCAATACGCAGTATTTT

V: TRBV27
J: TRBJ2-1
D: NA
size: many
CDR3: CASSLIGNEQFF
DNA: TGTGCCAGCAGTTTGATAGGGAATGAGCAGTTCTTC

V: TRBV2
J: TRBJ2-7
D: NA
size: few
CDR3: CASRWAIELGEQYF
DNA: TGTGCCAGCAGGTGGGCAATAGAGCTGGGGGAGCAGTACTTC

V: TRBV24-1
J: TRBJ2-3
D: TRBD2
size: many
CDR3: CATSGLQDSPRPGGTDTQYF
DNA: TGTGCCACCAGTGGTCTCCAGGATTCTCCTCGACCGGGAGGGACAGATACGCAGTATTTT

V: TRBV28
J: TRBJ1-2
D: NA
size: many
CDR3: CASSLGESNYGYTF
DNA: TGTGCCAGCTCCCTAGGAGAGTCCAACTATGGCTACACCTTC

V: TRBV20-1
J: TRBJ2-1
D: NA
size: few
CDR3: CSAEGDNEQFF
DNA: TGCAGTGCCGAAGGGGACAATGAGCAGTTCTTC

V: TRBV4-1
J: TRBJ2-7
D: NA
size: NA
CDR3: CASSQAAVSLDEQYF
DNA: TGCGCCAGCAGCCAAGCTGCCGTGAGCTTGGACGAGCAGTACTTC

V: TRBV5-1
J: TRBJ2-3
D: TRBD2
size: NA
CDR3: CASSPLSVGGPDTQYF
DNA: TGCGCCAGCAGTCCCTTGTCTGTGGGAGGGCCCGATACGCAGTATTTT

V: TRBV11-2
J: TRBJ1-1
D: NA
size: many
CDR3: CASSLDPYGEAFF
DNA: TGTGCCAGCAGCTTAGATCCATACGGTGAAGCTTTCTTT

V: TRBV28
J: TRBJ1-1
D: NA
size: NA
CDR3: CASKWDTEAFF
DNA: TGTGCCAGCAAGTGGGACACTGAAGCTTTCTTT

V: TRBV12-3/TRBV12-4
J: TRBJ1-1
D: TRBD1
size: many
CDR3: CASGNRGQGNTEAFF
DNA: TGTGCCAGCGGTAACCGGGGACAGGGGAACACTGAAGCTTTCTTT

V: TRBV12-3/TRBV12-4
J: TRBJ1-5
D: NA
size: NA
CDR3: CASSLKGQIQPQHF
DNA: TGTGCCAGCAGTTTAAAGGGGCAGATACAGCCCCAGCATTTT

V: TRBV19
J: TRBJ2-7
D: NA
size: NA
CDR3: CASSILADPTSYEQYF
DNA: TGTGCCAGTAGTATTTTAGCGGACCCGACCTCCTACGAGCAGTACTTC

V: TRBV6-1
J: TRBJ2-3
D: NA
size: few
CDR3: CASSEDWGEFLDTQYF
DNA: TGTGCCAGCAGTGAAGATTGGGGGGAGTTCCTGGATACGCAGTATTTT

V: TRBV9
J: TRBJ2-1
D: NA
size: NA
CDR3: CASSASLREQFF
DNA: TGTGCCAGCAGCGCCAGTCTTAGGGAGCAGTTCTTC

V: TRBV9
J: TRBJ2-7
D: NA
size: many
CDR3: CASSVGTESLEQYF
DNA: TGTGCCAGCAGCGTAGGGACAGAATCTCTCGAGCAGTACTTC

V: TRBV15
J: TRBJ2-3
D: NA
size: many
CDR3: CATSKGGHVGTDTQYF
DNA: TGTGCCACCAGCAAAGGGGGGCATGTCGGCACAGATACGCAGTATTTT